Listed below are T cell receptor beta chains from one sample, sequenced in a study of blood T cells in healthy people across ages. TCRdb re-called the 5' RACE reads through MiXCR, storing one row per CDR3 protein. The sample consists of approximately 780,000 distinct CDR3 sequences, roughly 24% of them appearing once. These data are also associated with another study on T cells of mothers and their children.

Sequencing input: blood. The receptor source for this set is a boy between 5 and 17 years old in good health. Both conserved end residues are part of each CDR3. The D gene is left open where the match is weak. Some rows have no size entry. The others give once, few or many, or a class for an expanded clone.

V gene	clone size	J gene	D gene	CDR3 DNA	CDR3 protein
TRBV11-2	.	TRBJ1-5	.	TGTGCCAGCAGCCCTAGGGGGATAGAAAGCCAGCCCCAGCATTTT	CASSPRGIESQPQHF
TRBV5-1	.	TRBJ1-6	TRBD1	TGCGCCAGCAGCTTTACAGGGGGCGATAATTCACCCCTCCACTTT	CASSFTGGDNSPLHF
TRBV7-6	few	TRBJ1-1	TRBD1	TGTGCCAGCAGCCGAACGGCCGACAGGGCGGACACTGAAGCTTTCTTT	CASSRTADRADTEAFF
TRBV6-6	.	TRBJ1-5	.	TGTGCCAGCAGTTACGGCGGGAAGCAGCCCCAGCATTTT	CASSYGGKQPQHF
TRBV6-1	.	TRBJ2-6	.	TGTGCCAGCAGTGCCCAATCCTCTGGGGCCAACGTCCTGACTTTC	CASSAQSSGANVLTF
TRBV7-2	.	TRBJ1-1	.	TGTGCCAGCAGCTTAATGGGGGGAAGCACTGAAGCTTTCTTT	CASSLMGGSTEAFF
TRBV14	few	TRBJ2-3	.	TGTGCCAGCAGATACAGCAGCACAGATACGCAGTATTTT	CASRYSSTDTQYF
TRBV29-1	few	TRBJ2-2	.	TGCAGCGTCGGGACACCTTCGAACACCGGGGAGCTGTTTTTT	CSVGTPSNTGELFF
TRBV7-9	.	TRBJ1-4	.	TGTGCCAGCAGCTTACCGGCCCGGGGTGAAAAACTGTTTTTT	CASSLPARGEKLFF
TRBV3-1	few	TRBJ2-5	TRBD1	TGTGCCAGCAGCCACCGGGACAGGGGGCGCGGAGAGACCCAGTACTTC	CASSHRDRGRGETQYF
TRBV28	few	TRBJ1-5	.	TGTGCCAGCAGTTTAAAGGCAGGCTATAGCAATCAGCCCCAGCATTTT	CASSLKAGYSNQPQHF
TRBV6-1	few	TRBJ2-7	.	TGTGCCAGCAGTGAATTGCCAGAGAGGCACGAGCAGTACTTC	CASSELPERHEQYF
TRBV5-1	.	TRBJ2-6	.	TGCGCCAGCAGCTTTCGTAAGGAGGGGGACTCTGGGGCCAACGTCCTGACTTTC	CASSFRKEGDSGANVLTF
TRBV12-3/TRBV12-4	few	TRBJ1-2	TRBD1	TGTGCCAGCAGTTCGGGTAGGACAGGACCCTATGGCTACACCTTC	CASSSGRTGPYGYTF
TRBV6-5	.	TRBJ2-2	.	TGTGCCAGCAGTTACGTCGGACTGAACACCGGGGAGCTGTTTTTT	CASSYVGLNTGELFF
TRBV5-1	few	TRBJ2-2	.	TGCGCCAGCAGCTTGAGGGCCAGGGTAGGGACCGGGGAGCTGTTTTTT	CASSLRARVGTGELFF
TRBV28	.	TRBJ2-5	TRBD2	TGTGCCAGCAGTTTCCCCGGACTAGCGGGGATGGAGACCCAGTACTTC	CASSFPGLAGMETQYF
TRBV11-1	.	TRBJ2-3	.	TGTGCCAGCAGCTTTTTGACAGACGCTAGCACAGATACGCAGTATTTT	CASSFLTDASTDTQYF
TRBV3-1	.	TRBJ2-7	.	TGTGCCAGCAGCCAAGACGAAACAGGGTTTGCCTTCTACGAGCAGTACTTC	CASSQDETGFAFYEQYF
TRBV11-2	.	TRBJ2-1	.	TGTGCCAGCAGCCCACGGCCTGGGGATGAGCAGTTCTTC	CASSPRPGDEQFF
TRBV9	.	TRBJ2-5	TRBD1	TGTGCCAGCAGCGGTCGACAGGGCCAAGAGACCCAGTACTTC	CASSGRQGQETQYF
TRBV3-1	.	TRBJ2-4	TRBD1	TGTGCCAGCAGCCAAACCGGGACAGGGATAAACATTCAGTACTTC	CASSQTGTGINIQYF
TRBV29-1	many	TRBJ2-2	.	TGCAGCGTTGAGGGGCGGGGGCCCGGCGGGGAGCTGTTTTTT	CSVEGRGPGGELFF
TRBV2	few	TRBJ2-7	.	TGTGCCAGCAGGGAGAGACCGCTAAGGTACTACGAGCAGTACTTC	CASRERPLRYYEQYF
TRBV6-6	few	TRBJ2-1	.	TGTGCCAGCAATCCGGACAGCTACAATGAGCAGTTCTTC	CASNPDSYNEQFF
TRBV19	.	TRBJ1-1	.	TGTGCCAGCGTGAGGGGCAGGAACACTGAAGCTTTCTTT	CASVRGRNTEAFF
TRBV11-2	.	TRBJ2-5	TRBD2	TGTGCCAGCAGCCCCCGGGGGGTGGAGCAAGAGACCCAGTACTTC	CASSPRGVEQETQYF
TRBV20-1	once	TRBJ2-7	.	TGCAGTGCTAGAGAGGACGACGAGCAGTACTTC	CSAREDDEQYF
TRBV12-3/TRBV12-4	few	TRBJ2-4	.	TGTGCCAGCAGTTTAGGAGAACAGGCCTGGTGGTACTTC	CASSLGEQAWWYF
TRBV5-5	.	TRBJ1-6	TRBD1	TGTGCCAGCAGTTACCAGACCGGGACAGAATACTCACCCCTCCACTTT	CASSYQTGTEYSPLHF
TRBV14	.	TRBJ2-5	.	TGTGCCAGCAGCCCGGGGTCCGGGACCCAGTACTTC	CASSPGSGTQYF
TRBV18	.	TRBJ2-7	TRBD1	TGTGCCAGCTCACCAAGGACCGGGACAGGGGACGAGCAGTACTTC	CASSPRTGTGDEQYF
TRBV12-5	.	TRBJ2-7	.	TGTGCTAGTGGTTTAGTCTTGCACTACGAGCAGTACTTC	CASGLVLHYEQYF
TRBV7-3	.	TRBJ1-1	.	TGTGCCAGCAGCGCAACAGTGGACACTGAAGCTTTCTTT	CASSATVDTEAFF
TRBV24-1	.	TRBJ1-1	.	TGTGCCACCAGTGCTGGGACCGGGAGTACTGAAGCTTTCTTT	CATSAGTGSTEAFF
TRBV2	many	TRBJ1-1	.	TGTGCCAGCAGCGTGACAGGTGTTACTTCTGAAGCTTTCTTT	CASSVTGVTSEAFF
TRBV6-6	few	TRBJ1-1	TRBD1	TGTGCCAGCAGTTTCGCCGGGACAGGGAACACTGAAGCTTTCTTT	CASSFAGTGNTEAFF
TRBV12-3/TRBV12-4	.	TRBJ2-4	.	TGTGCCAGCAGCCACATCGGGCGGGGACTTTTCCCTTTAGCCAAAAACATTCAGTACTTC	CASSHIGRGLFPLAKNIQYF
TRBV6-5	.	TRBJ1-4	TRBD1	TGTGCCAGCAGTCCAACAGGGGGCATTGATGAAAAACTGTTTTTT	CASSPTGGIDEKLFF
TRBV7-9	.	TRBJ2-7	.	TGTGCCAGCAACCATGGGGGAACCACCTACGAGCAGTACTTC	CASNHGGTTYEQYF
TRBV7-9	.	TRBJ2-1	.	TGTGCCAGCAGCCAAGCCTTAGTCTCCTACAATGAGCAGTTCTTC	CASSQALVSYNEQFF
TRBV27	.	TRBJ2-7	.	TGTGCCAGCAGTTGGGGCCCAGGGAGCGCGCAGTACTTC	CASSWGPGSAQYF
TRBV7-6	many	TRBJ2-5	.	TGTGCCAGCAGTCCCGCGGGCCCAGAGACCCAGTACTTC	CASSPAGPETQYF
TRBV3-1	.	TRBJ2-3	.	TGTGCCAGCAGCGGAGATGGCGGGGTGGGGTATTTT	CASSGDGGVGYF
TRBV28	.	TRBJ2-7	.	TGTGCCAGCAGTTTAGGGTATACCTCCTACGAGCAGTACTTC	CASSLGYTSYEQYF
TRBV6-5	.	TRBJ1-2	TRBD1	TGTGCCAGCAGTCGACTTGGACAGGCAAACTATGGCTACACCTTC	CASSRLGQANYGYTF
TRBV7-9	.	TRBJ2-1	.	TGTGCCAGCAGCCCCTCCGAGCAGTTCTTC	CASSPSEQFF
TRBV20-1	few	TRBJ2-1	TRBD2	TGCAGTGCTAGAGATCATGGCGGGGGACACAATGAGCAGTTCTTC	CSARDHGGGHNEQFF
TRBV7-6	few	TRBJ2-5	.	TGTGTCAGCAGCCAGGACCTAGAGACCCAGTACTTC	CVSSQDLETQYF
TRBV2	few	TRBJ2-1	.	TGTGCCAGCAGTGAATATAGTCAGTTCGGGGGTGAGCAGTTCTTC	CASSEYSQFGGEQFF
TRBV29-1	many	TRBJ2-6	TRBD1	TGCAGCGTCTCAGGGACAGGGGGTTATGGGGCCAACGTCCTGACTTTC	CSVSGTGGYGANVLTF
TRBV9	few	TRBJ2-5	.	TGTGCCAGCAGCGTACAGGCCCAAGAGACCCAGTACTTC	CASSVQAQETQYF
TRBV7-9	few	TRBJ1-1	.	TGTGCCAGCAGTCGCACGTCGCTTCAAAGGGCTTTCTTT	CASSRTSLQRAFF
TRBV4-2	.	TRBJ2-7	.	TGTGCCAGCAGCCAAGACCACAGCAGCTCCTACGAGCAGTACTTC	CASSQDHSSSYEQYF
TRBV5-5	few	TRBJ1-6	.	TGTGCCAGCAGCTTGCGCCCCACCAGGGAGATTGCGGAGTATAATTCACCCCTCCACTTT	CASSLRPTREIAEYNSPLHF
TRBV6-5	.	TRBJ2-2	.	TGTGCCAGCAGTTACGTACCGGTCCCCGGGGAGCTGTTTTTT	CASSYVPVPGELFF
TRBV15	.	TRBJ2-7	TRBD1	TGTGCCACCAGCAGCCCCCGGGACAGGGTGTACGAGCAGTACTTC	CATSSPRDRVYEQYF